Below, 20 T cell receptor beta chains from the same sample are listed, as sequenced in a study of cytomegalovirus exposure and HLA in healthy donors. This table comes from immunoSEQ multiplex PCR, and its TCRdb copy is limited to in-frame clones, with some not included. The data contain 140,000 or so clones, over 80% of them seen just once; the ten biggest clones take up 4.5% to 5.5%. Material for sequencing was PBMCs. Receptors were obtained from a man aged 18 to 29 in good health and CMV-seropositive.

V is TRBV6-1 and J is TRBJ1-2, with 10 bases matching TRBD1. Germline V gene sequence: CDR1 MNHNS, CDR2 SASEGT. This CDR3 is 15 amino acids long. V shed 1 base, J shed 7 bases, and the junction held 6 bases outside the gene matches. The CDR3: CASSEVAGTGVGYTF. As DNA, the CDR3 is TGTGCCAGCAGTGAAGTGGCCGGGACAGGGGTTGGCTACACCTTC.

This clone was observed once. The V call is TRBV29-1, the J call TRBJ2-2, with TRBD2 matching 13 bases. V shed 4 bases and J 2 bases; nucleotides not matched to a gene: 4. Germline loops: CDR1 SQVTM, CDR2 ANQGSEA. There are 16 residues in the CDR3. The chain's CDR3 is CSVGGLAGFNTGELFF. CDR3 DNA: TGCAGCGTTGGGGGACTAGCGGGATTTAACACCGGGGAGCTGTTTTTT.

This clone showed up just once. The V call is TRBV30, the J call TRBJ2-7; 7 positions agree with TRBD2. This CDR3 has 12 residues. The germline CDR1 and CDR2 sequences are GTSNPN and SVGIG (reference sequence). V lost 6 bases to trimming and J lost 7 bases; unmatched junction nucleotides: 9. As DNA, the CDR3 is TGTGCCTGCCGCGCGGGGGTGGAAGAGCAGTACTTC. Its translation: CACRAGVEEQYF.

The chain carries TRBV15 and TRBJ2-2; 8 nucleotides align to TRBD1. J was trimmed by 3 bases and V by 3 bases; bases with no gene match: 9. The CDR3 runs 17 residues. The germline V gene has CDR1 LNHNV and CDR2 YYDKDF (reference sequence). The CDR3 region is CATSRGSGGIDTGELFF. The DNA for the CDR3 is TGTGCCACCAGCAGGGGGTCAGGGGGCATTGACACCGGGGAGCTGTTTTTT.

This rearrangement joins TRBV14 to TRBJ2-1, with D possibly being TRBD2 (5 bases). Germline assignment: CDR1 SGHDN and CDR2 FVKESK. V lost 4 bases and J 8 bases, leaving 12 bases between the germline ends. The CDR3 runs to 13 residues. The CDR3: CASSLQLGDEQFF. The CDR3, as DNA: TGTGCCAGCAGCCTACAACTCGGGGATGAGCAGTTCTTC. The entire variable domain, with the rest obtained from reference TRBV14 and TRBJ2-1, is as follows: EAGVTQFPSHSVIEKGQTVTLRCDPISGHDNLYWYRRVMGKEIKFLLHFVKESKQDESGMPNNRFLAERTGGTYSTLKVQPAELEDSGVYFCASSLQLGDEQFFGPGTRLTVL.

V and J are TRBV6-1 and TRBJ2-7; D might be TRBD1 (6 bases). Germline CDR1 reads MNHNS; CDR2 reads SASEGT. This CDR3 comprises 12 residues. The germline V and J ends were trimmed by 10 bases and 6 bases, with 16 bases remaining between them. The CDR3 DNA follows: TGTGCCATCACACAGGGCCCTGGCGAGCAGTACTTC. It encodes CAITQGPGEQYF.

The J gene is TRBJ1-5, the V gene TRBV19; no definite D call. The CDR3 has 17 amino acids. V was clipped by 0 bases and J by 1 base, with 13 bases between them. The germline CDR1 and CDR2 sequences are LNHDA and SQIVND (reference sequence). The CDR3 protein is CASSIDGAGRSNQPQHF. CDR3 coding DNA: TGTGCCAGTAGTATAGATGGCGCGGGGAGAAGCAATCAGCCCCAGCATTTT.

This rearrangement joins TRBV4-1 to TRBJ1-5, with D hard to call. CDR3 length: 15 residues. With 1 base removed from V and 4 bases from J, the gap between germline ends came to 11 bases. The germline gives CDR1 MGHRA, CDR2 YSYEKL. The DNA for the CDR3 is TGCGCCAGCAGCCAAGGGCGGCACCCGAATCAGCCCCAGCATTTT. This encodes CASSQGRHPNQPQHF.

This rearrangement joins TRBV7-9 to TRBJ1-2; maybe TRBD1 (5 bases). The CDR3 consists of 16 residues. Germline CDR1 is SEHNR and CDR2 is FQNEAQ (reference sequence). Trimming shortened V by 4 bases and J by 8 bases, and 23 bases separated the two germline ends. CDR3 loop: CASSSGAGQSSRGYTF. The CDR3 DNA follows: TGTGCCAGCAGCTCCGGCGCTGGACAATCCTCTAGGGGCTACACCTTC.

This chain uses TRBV28 with TRBJ2-5; weak D call: TRBD2 (6 bases). From germline, CDR1 is MDHEN and CDR2 SYDVKM. With 7 bases removed from V and 5 bases from J, the gap between germline ends came to 23 bases. There are 16 residues in the CDR3. The CDR3 spells CASTRGTVWGRETQYF. CDR3 coding DNA: TGTGCCAGCACCCGAGGAACAGTCTGGGGGAGGGAGACCCAGTACTTC.

V gene TRBV19 combines with J gene TRBJ1-1, with TRBD1 as a possible D gene (5 bases). V was shortened by 6 bases and J by 8 bases, with 10 bases between the two germline ends. CDR3 length: 11 residues. Per germline, CDR1 LNHDA and CDR2 SQIVND (reference sequence). The DNA for the CDR3 is TGTGCCAGTAGCAATCGACAGGAAGCTTTCTTT. The encoded protein is CASSNRQEAFF.

V and J are TRBV5-1 and TRBJ1-1; weak D call: TRBD1 (5 bases). CDR3 length: 13 residues. Germline assignment: CDR1 SGHRS and CDR2 YFSETQ. Trimming pared 2 bases from V and 6 bases from J, leaving 11 bases between. The CDR3 sequence is CASSFGGNAEAFF. CDR3 sequence (DNA): TGCGCCAGCAGCTTCGGGGGAAACGCTGAAGCTTTCTTT. Complete variable domain (other parts from reference TRBV5-1 and TRBJ1-1): KAGVTQTPRYLIKTRGQQVTLSCSPISGHRSVSWYQQTPGQGLQFLFEYFSETQRNKGNFPGRFSGRQFSNSRSEMNVSTLELGDSALYLCASSFGGNAEAFFGQGTRLTVV.

The chain couples TRBV27 to TRBJ2-7; D not certain. Per the germline V gene, CDR1 is MNHEY and CDR2 is SMNVEV (reference sequence). CDR3 size: 13 residues. Between the trimmed V and J ends, which lost 3 bases and 2 bases, there was a span of 8 bases. In DNA, the CDR3 is TGTGCCAGCAGTTTTGGAGAAGCCTACGAGCAGTACTTC. Amino acid sequence: CASSFGEAYEQYF.

The chain employs TRBV5-6 and TRBJ2-7; TRBD1 matches at 7 bases. The ends lost 4 bases at V and 3 bases at J; junction bases unmatched: 10. CDR3 length equals 15 residues. Germline CDR1 and CDR2: SGHDT and YYEEEE. The CDR3 region has the DNA TGTGCCAGCAGCGTATCCTTGGCAGGGGGCTACGAGCAGTACTTC. Protein: CASSVSLAGGYEQYF.

The chain joins TRBV29-1 to TRBJ1-1; D perhaps matches TRBD1 (6 bases). In germline, CDR1 is SQVTM, CDR2 ANQGSEA. The V gene lost 6 bases and the J gene lost 2 bases, with 25 bases spanning the gap. The CDR3 consists of 17 residues. For the CDR3, the DNA is TGCAGCGTCCTTCGCCTGCCCTGGCAGGGGAGCAACACTGAAGCTTTCTTT. It encodes CSVLRLPWQGSNTEAFF.

The V and J genes are TRBV15 and TRBJ1-1; D remains unclear. With 0 bases removed from V and 4 bases from J, the gap between germline ends came to 24 bases. The CDR3 has 19 amino acids. Germline V gene sequence: CDR1 LNHNV, CDR2 YYDKDF (reference sequence). The CDR3 bases are TGTGCCACCAGCAGAGATCATCGAGAGGGAATCAGTCTTATCACTGAAGCTTTCTTT. It translates to CATSRDHREGISLITEAFF.

The chain uses TRBV30 and TRBJ2-3; maybe TRBD2 (5 bases). CDR1 is GTSNPN and CDR2 is SVGIG in the germline V gene (reference sequence). The CDR3 loop spans 14 amino acids. V lost 6 bases and J 1 base, leaving 14 bases between the germline ends. The DNA of the CDR3 is TGTGCCTGTTCATCGGGAATCGGCACAGATACGCAGTATTTT. This gives the protein CACSSGIGTDTQYF.

The chain uses TRBV7-3 and TRBJ1-1; 8 positions match TRBD1. The germline gives CDR1 SGHTA, CDR2 FQGTGA. The CDR3 length is 14 residues. The V segment lost 6 bases and the J segment 5 bases; nucleotides outside the gene matches: 8. The DNA for the CDR3 is TGTGCCAGCAGTACTACAGGGGGAGGTACTGAAGCTTTCTTT. It codes for CASSTTGGGTEAFF.

The V gene is TRBV19, the J gene TRBJ1-5; 9 bases are shared with TRBD1. Per the germline V gene, CDR1 is LNHDA and CDR2 is SQIVND (reference sequence). V lost 9 bases, J lost 4 bases, and 7 bases stayed unmatched. The CDR3 covers 14 residues. CDR3 protein: CASTPGQGNQPQHF. In nucleotides, the CDR3 is TGTGCCAGCACCCCGGGACAGGGAAATCAGCCCCAGCATTTT. Using reference TRBV19 and TRBJ1-5 for the parts outside the CDR3, the full variable domain is DGGITQSPKYLFRKEGQNVTLSCEQNLNHDAMYWYRQDPGQGLRLIYYSQIVNDFQKGDIAEGYSVSREKKESFPLTVTSAQKNPTAFYLCASTPGQGNQPQHFGDGTRLSIL.

The CDR3 loop is CASSPPPGQGPYEQYF. CDR3 bases: TGTGCCAGCAGCCCCCCCCCAGGACAGGGCCCCTACGAGCAGTACTTC. The rearrangement uses TRBV7-9 and TRBJ2-7; 8 bases are shared with TRBD1. The germline V gene has CDR1 SEHNR and CDR2 FQNEAQ (reference sequence). The CDR3 runs 16 residues. With 5 bases clipped from V and 2 bases from J, the junction kept 11 bases outside the gene matches. Full variable domain (rest looked up from reference TRBV7-9 and TRBJ2-7): DTGVSQNPRHKITKRGQNVTFRCDPISEHNRLYWYRQTLGQGPEFLTYFQNEAQLEKSRLLSDRFSAERPKGSFSTLEIQRTEQGDSAMYLCASSPPPGQGPYEQYFGPGTRLTVT.